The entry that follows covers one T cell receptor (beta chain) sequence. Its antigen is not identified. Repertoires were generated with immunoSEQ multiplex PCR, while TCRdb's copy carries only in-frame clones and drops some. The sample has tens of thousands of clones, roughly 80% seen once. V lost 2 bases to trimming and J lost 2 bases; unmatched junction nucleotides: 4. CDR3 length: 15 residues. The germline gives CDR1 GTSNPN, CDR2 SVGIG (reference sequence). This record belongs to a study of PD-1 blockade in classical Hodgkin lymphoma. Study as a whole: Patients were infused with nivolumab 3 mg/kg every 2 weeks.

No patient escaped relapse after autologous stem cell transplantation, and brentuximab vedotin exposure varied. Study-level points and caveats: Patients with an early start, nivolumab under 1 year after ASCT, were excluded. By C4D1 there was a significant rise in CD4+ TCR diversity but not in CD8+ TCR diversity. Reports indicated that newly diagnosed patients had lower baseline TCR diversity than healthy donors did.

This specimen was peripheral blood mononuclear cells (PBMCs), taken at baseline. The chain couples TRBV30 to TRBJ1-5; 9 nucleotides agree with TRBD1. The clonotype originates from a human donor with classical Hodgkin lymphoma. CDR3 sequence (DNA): TGTGCCTGGAGTTTCGGGGACAGGGGCAATCAGCCCCAGCATTTT. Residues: CAWSFGDRGNQPQHF.